A selection of T cell receptor beta chains follows, all from one sample in a study of cytomegalovirus exposure and HLA in healthy donors. The data were produced by immunoSEQ multiplex PCR, yet TCRdb's version contains in-frame clones alone and is incomplete. The table shows about 200,000 clones, with roughly 77% occurring only once. Sequenced input: PBMCs. The receptors come from a male donor in good health and CMV-seropositive. Both conserved end residues are part of each CDR3. The order of the fields is V gene, CDR3 length, J gene, D gene, CDR3 protein. D genes are given only for firm matches.

TRBV4-2	15	TRBJ2-7	TRBD2	CASSQVEGGLGEQYF
TRBV7-9	15	TRBJ1-2	-	CSSSFLIQGGYGYTF
TRBV10-1	13	TRBJ2-7	-	CASSEVRRDEQYF
TRBV11-1	15	TRBJ2-5	-	CAIRQKSGIQETQYF
TRBV28	17	TRBJ2-7	TRBD2	CASSTPPGLANRYEQYF
TRBV7-2	17	TRBJ1-1	-	CASSPPRHRVENTEAFF
TRBV6-6	12	TRBJ1-1	TRBD1	CAIGQVNTEAFF
TRBV11-2	14	TRBJ1-6	TRBD1	CASSEGTVASPLHF
TRBV7-2	14	TRBJ2-5	-	CASSLGHAGETQYF
TRBV18	13	TRBJ1-2	TRBD1	CASRTGEGYGYTF
TRBV5-1	15	TRBJ1-1	-	CASSPGTSRDTEAFF
TRBV5-1	19	TRBJ2-5	TRBD2	CASSLGQVHSGSPQETQYF
TRBV7-6	16	TRBJ2-2	-	CASSDRTTPNTGELFF
TRBV14	15	TRBJ2-3	-	CASSRDIRSTDTQYF
TRBV5-1	13	TRBJ2-7	TRBD1	CASSTGGLSKQYF
TRBV5-5	16	TRBJ2-2	TRBD2	CASSFQTSRNTGELFF
TRBV11-2	15	TRBJ1-1	-	CASSIIDGGNVEAFF
TRBV19	15	TRBJ2-4	-	CASSIFAGLKNIQYF
TRBV7-2	13	TRBJ1-4	TRBD1	CASQGAPNEKLFF
TRBV6-6	14	TRBJ2-1	-	CASNWPGLGNEQFF
TRBV10-3	13	TRBJ2-2	TRBD2	CATSGSNAGELFF
TRBV19	17	TRBJ2-7	-	CASSGRAPDTRTYEQYF
TRBV7-3	17	TRBJ2-1	TRBD1	CASSLNRAGQGNNEQFF
TRBV5-4	18	TRBJ2-6	TRBD2	CASSLVVAGVSGANVLTF
TRBV7-2	14	TRBJ2-3	TRBD2	CASSSRGGTDTQYF
TRBV30	15	TRBJ2-3	-	CAWSPTRGSRDTQYF
TRBV4-1	14	TRBJ1-2	-	CASSPQVVVYGYTF
TRBV11-2	12	TRBJ2-7	-	CASSPQGYEQYF
TRBV2	13	TRBJ1-2	TRBD1	CASSGQGTYGYTF
TRBV7-9	12	TRBJ2-7	-	CASSFPLGEQYF
TRBV7-2	13	TRBJ2-3	TRBD2	CASSLLAADTQYF
TRBV15	14	TRBJ1-1	-	CATRESRGYTEAFF
TRBV11-2	14	TRBJ2-7	-	CASSLSGMSYEQYF
TRBV5-1	16	TRBJ2-3	TRBD2	CASSPEAGAGTDTQYF
TRBV11-3	15	TRBJ2-7	TRBD1	CASSLAGQGPYEQYF
TRBV28	15	TRBJ2-3	TRBD2	CASSLSGTSTDTQYF
TRBV28	14	TRBJ2-5	-	CASSLPRGGETQYF
TRBV25-1	12	TRBJ2-5	TRBD1	CASMDRAQTQYF
TRBV5-5	15	-	TRBD2	CASSWRGGGAYEQYF
TRBV27	14	TRBJ1-1	-	CASSPDSLNTEAFF
TRBV7-2	16	TRBJ2-5	TRBD2	CASSSGAGVRVETQYF
TRBV30	13	TRBJ2-5	-	CACKRTVQETQYF